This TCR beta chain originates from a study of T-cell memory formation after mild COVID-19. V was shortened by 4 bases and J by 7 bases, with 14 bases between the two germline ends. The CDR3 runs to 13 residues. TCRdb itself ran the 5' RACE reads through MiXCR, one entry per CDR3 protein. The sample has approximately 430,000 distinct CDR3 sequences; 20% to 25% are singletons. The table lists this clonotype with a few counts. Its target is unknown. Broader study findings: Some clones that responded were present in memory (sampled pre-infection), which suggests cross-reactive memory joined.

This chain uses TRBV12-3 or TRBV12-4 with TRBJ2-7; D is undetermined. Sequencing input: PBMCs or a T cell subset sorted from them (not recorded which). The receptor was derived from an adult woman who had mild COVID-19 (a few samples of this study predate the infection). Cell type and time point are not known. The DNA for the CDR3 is TGTGCCAGCAGTTCCCAGCCAAGAGAGGAGCAGTACTTC. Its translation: CASSSQPREEQYF.